These T cell receptor beta chains were read from a single sample in a study of CD8 T cells in Susac syndrome. TCRdb passed the immunoSEQ multiplex PCR reads through MiXCR, listing each CDR3 protein once. The table records approximately 190,000 distinct CDR3 sequences, roughly 96% of them present only once. The material sequenced was CD4+ T cells from PBMCs. These receptors all stem from a human donor with multiple sclerosis. Each CDR3 is given with its conserved first and last residue. Each record gives: V gene, D gene, J gene, clone size, CDR3 DNA, CDR3 protein. A D gene is named only where the DNA matches it firmly. For some rows the clone size is stated as once, few or many, or as a class when expanded; others skip it.

TRBV30,TRBD1,TRBJ2-1,once,TGTGCCTGGAGATACGGGAAGGGGGCTTACAATGAGCAGTTCTTC,CAWRYGKGAYNEQFF
TRBV29-1,NA,TRBJ1-5,NA,TGCAGCGTTGGGGAAGGGGCTGGGAATCAGCCCCAGCATTTT,CSVGEGAGNQPQHF
TRBV5-4,NA,TRBJ1-4,NA,TGTGCCAGCGGGCAGTCTAATGAAAAACTGTTTTTT,CASGQSNEKLFF
TRBV30,NA,TRBJ1-5,NA,TGTGCCTGGAGTGTTCCTTGGGCAGGCCATCAGCCCCAGCATTTT,CAWSVPWAGHQPQHF
TRBV12-3/TRBV12-4,NA,TRBJ1-2,NA,TGTGCCAGCGGAAGTAAAGGCTACACCTTC,CASGSKGYTF
TRBV6-1,NA,TRBJ2-6,NA,TGTGCCAGCTCAATTGGGGCCAACGTCCTGACTTTC,CASSIGANVLTF
TRBV7-3,TRBD2,TRBJ2-5,NA,TGTGCCAGCAGCCTAACCCCCGCGGGGGAAGAGACCCAGTACTTC,CASSLTPAGEETQYF
TRBV20-1,NA,TRBJ2-1,NA,TGCAGTGCTAGAGAGGGGATATACAATGAGCAGTTCTTC,CSAREGIYNEQFF
TRBV20-1,TRBD1,TRBJ2-6,once,TGCAGTGCCGGGACAGGGGGTTACTCTGGGGCCAACGTCCTGACTTTC,CSAGTGGYSGANVLTF
TRBV6-2/TRBV6-3,TRBD1,TRBJ1-1,NA,TGTGCCAGCAGTTCCGGACAGGGAGGGTTCAACACTGAAGCTTTCTTT,CASSSGQGGFNTEAFF
TRBV18,TRBD1,TRBJ1-2,once,TGTGCCAGCTCACCACCAATGACAGGGTCCGGCTACACCTTC,CASSPPMTGSGYTF
TRBV30,NA,TRBJ2-1,NA,TGTGCCTGGAGTTACAGGGTTAATGAGCAGTTCTTC,CAWSYRVNEQFF
TRBV9,NA,TRBJ1-2,once,TGTGCCAGCAGCGTAGGGGGCAGCAGCTTGGGCGGCTACACCTTC,CASSVGGSSLGGYTF
TRBV15,TRBD2,TRBJ2-1,once,TGTGCCACCAGCAGCGGACTAGCGGCCTACAATGAGCAGTTCTTC,CATSSGLAAYNEQFF
TRBV25-1,NA,TRBJ1-2,NA,TGTGCCAGCAGTCCCTTGGGGTATGGCTACACCTTC,CASSPLGYGYTF
TRBV21-1,NA,TRBJ2-1,NA,TGTGCCAGCAGCAAACGGGTCAATGAGCAGTTCTTC,CASSKRVNEQFF
TRBV20-1,NA,TRBJ2-7,NA,TGCAGTGCCGGGACTGCTCAGCTCAGCGAGCAGTACTTC,CSAGTAQLSEQYF
TRBV5-4,NA,TRBJ2-7,NA,TGTGCCAGCAGTAACAGGGACGTTAACTACGAGCAGTACTTC,CASSNRDVNYEQYF
TRBV7-2,TRBD2,TRBJ2-5,once,TGTGCCAGCAGCTTACGCGGGAGGAGGGAGACCCAGTACTTC,CASSLRGRRETQYF
TRBV2,NA,TRBJ2-7,NA,TGTGCCAGCAGTGAAATTTTAGGGGCCTACGAGCAGTACTTC,CASSEILGAYEQYF
TRBV12-3/TRBV12-4,NA,TRBJ2-1,once,TGTGCCAGCAGTTTTGCTAGCAGATATGAGCAGTTCTTC,CASSFASRYEQFF
TRBV9,NA,TRBJ1-1,NA,TGTGCCAGCAGCCCCGACAGAATGAACACTGAAGCTTTCTTT,CASSPDRMNTEAFF
TRBV4-2,TRBD2,TRBJ2-1,NA,TGTGCCAGCAGCCAAGCTGGGTATTCCGGGGGGGCTAACAATGAGCAGTTCTTC,CASSQAGYSGGANNEQFF
TRBV12-5,NA,TRBJ2-1,NA,TGTGCTAGTGGTTTGTGGGGGGTCAATGAGCAGTTCTTC,CASGLWGVNEQFF
TRBV18,NA,TRBJ1-1,NA,TGTGCCAGCTCACCGTCAGGGGACGGTGGAGCTTTCTTT,CASSPSGDGGAFF